The 6 T cell receptor beta chains listed next were all sequenced from one sample in a study of cytotoxic CD8 clonotypes in ibrutinib-treated CLL. Sequenced by immunoSEQ multiplex PCR; TCRdb stores in-frame clones only, minus some. The data contain over 75,000 clones, almost 80% of them singletons. Specimen: PBMCs, collected after 12 months of ibrutinib treatment. These receptors all come from a human donor with chronic lymphocytic leukemia.

This rearrangement joins TRBV5-1 to TRBJ2-7; 9 bases fit TRBD1. V lost 5 bases and J lost 0; bases outside the gene matches: 3. This CDR3 contains 14 residues. Germline CDR1 SGHRS, CDR2 YFSETQ. This CDR3 is CASRGQGSSYEQYF. CDR3 nucleotide sequence: TGCGCCAGCAGAGGACAGGGGAGCTCCTACGAGCAGTACTTC.

This clone was recorded once. The rearrangement uses TRBV9 and TRBJ2-5; 7 positions match TRBD2. The CDR3 has 15 amino acids. Germline assignment: CDR1 SGDLS and CDR2 YYNGEE. V trimming: 1 base; J trimming: 5 bases; junction bases outside the gene matches: 8. CDR3 in amino acids: CASSVWASGAETQYF. The CDR3 region has the DNA TGTGCCAGCAGCGTATGGGCAAGCGGGGCCGAGACCCAGTACTTC. The complete variable domain, with remaining parts taken from reference TRBV9 and TRBJ2-5, reads DSGVTQTPKHLITATGQRVTLRCSPRSGDLSVYWYQQSLDQGLQFLIQYYNGEERAKGNILERFSAQQFPDLHSELNLSSLELGDSALYFCASSVWASGAETQYFGPGTRLLVL.

This clone has only a few counts. V and J are TRBV29-1 and TRBJ2-7; D is ambiguous. The germline CDR1 and CDR2 sequences are SQVTM and ANQGSEA. The CDR3 contains 13 residues. Trimming stripped 2 bases from V and 5 bases from J, with 13 bases between. The CDR3 region is CSVEMGRIDEQYF. The CDR3 bases are TGCAGCGTTGAAATGGGTCGAATCGACGAGCAGTACTTC.

This clone was detected a few times. The chain uses TRBV28 and TRBJ1-2; D is ambiguous. CDR1 and CDR2 (germline): MDHEN, SYDVKM. The CDR3 is 13 amino acids. The V and J ends lost 1 base and 2 bases respectively, with 5 bases between them. The CDR3 region is CASSLLGNYGYTF. For the CDR3, the DNA is TGTGCCAGCAGTTTATTGGGGAACTATGGCTACACCTTC.

The chain uses TRBV10-2 and TRBJ2-5; the D is unclear. Germline values: CDR1 WSHSY, CDR2 SAAADI. This CDR3 spans 16 amino acids. With 3 bases removed from V and 0 bases from J, the gap between germline ends came to 14 bases. The CDR3 bases are TGCGCCAGCAGTGAAGGGATAGGAGTTTACCAAGAGACCCAGTACTTC. This translates into CASSEGIGVYQETQYF.

A note on this clone: Other DNA sequences in the sample encode the same CDR3. The J gene is TRBJ2-2, the V gene TRBV6-1; 8 nucleotides match TRBD1. The CDR3 length is 13 residues. Germline CDR1 MNHNS, CDR2 SASEGT. J gave up 2 bases and V 8 bases, and 1 base lay outside the gene matches. The CDR3 coding sequence is TGTGCCAGCGACAGGGGAAACACCGGGGAGCTGTTTTTT. This sequence encodes CASDRGNTGELFF.